This record covers a single TCR beta chain. What it recognizes is unknown. The data were obtained in a study of cytomegalovirus exposure and HLA in healthy donors. Study results and limitations: Exclusion applied to some V segments, including TRBV6-2 and TRBV6-3, as they were indistinguishable. A later analysis showed TCR association rates differing by HLA locus, peaking at DRB1 and lowest at HLA-C. A missense variant in DCLRE1C was later tied to TCR beta V- and J-gene trimming.

The PCR used 60 Vbeta and 13 Jbeta primers. This table comes from immunoSEQ multiplex PCR, and its TCRdb copy is limited to in-frame clones, with some not included. This repertoire comprises some 150,000 clones; its ten largest clones make up over 2%. CDR3 length equals 17 residues. V was pared by 5 bases and J by 0 bases, with 17 bases between. CDR1 LNHDA and CDR2 SQIVND come from the germline V gene (reference sequence). The receptor's source is a woman younger than 35 in good health and CMV-seronegative. The chain joins TRBV19 to TRBJ2-1, with D hard to call. Sample: PBMCs. CDR3 in amino acids: CASSPEHKRGSYNEQFF. The CDR3 DNA is TGTGCCAGTAGTCCGGAACACAAGCGAGGCTCCTACAATGAGCAGTTCTTC.